This T cell receptor (beta chain) came from a study of read filtering for tumor transcriptome and immune sequencing. Study summary: By R-ISS, stages I, II and III held approximately 8, 16 and 7 patients. Whole-transcriptome libraries were prepared after DNase treatment. Broader study findings: The CD138-negative fraction was mixed bone marrow immune cells, not pure T cells.

This library used roughly 370 ng RNA and molecular barcoded adaptors spanning alpha/delta and beta/gamma chains. TCRdb recomputed calls from the reads with MiXCR, one row per CDR3 protein. Among about 130,000 distinct CDR3 sequences listed, roughly 13% were seen once. This clonotype was seen repeatedly, ten times or more. Its antigen is not known. The CDR3 runs 14 residues. Germline CDR1 and CDR2: WSHSY and SAAADI. V lost 6 bases to trimming and J lost 7 bases; unmatched junction nucleotides: 10. The chain uses TRBV10-2 and TRBJ1-2, with 8 bases fitting TRBD1. The sequence was obtained from a donor aged 40 or older with multiple myeloma. Sequenced input: a population of CD138-negative cells sorted from bone marrow. The CDR3 DNA follows: TGCGCCAGCAGCCCCCCCGACAGGGGAAGTGGCTACACCTTC. Protein sequence: CASSPPDRGSGYTF.